The next 7 T cell receptor beta chains were all read from a single sample in a study of T-cell reconstitution after alpha-beta-depleted transplantation in children. For TCRbeta, the library was prepared with unique molecular identifiers. TCRdb independently ran MiXCR on the PCR reads; one entry per CDR3 protein. This sample carries 450,000 to 600,000 distinct CDR3 sequences, around a third of them seen once, and the ten largest clones take approximately 2.3%. This material consisted of PBMCs from the stem cell graft donor, taken from the stem cell graft. These receptor sequences come from a human donor who donated a stem cell graft to a child with aplastic anemia.

This clonotype was found a few times. The chain is built from TRBV7-8 and TRBJ2-1, with D unresolved. The CDR3 covers 16 residues. V was pared by 1 base and J by 0 bases, with 10 bases between. Germline values: CDR1 SGHVS, CDR2 FQNEAQ. The CDR3 coding sequence is TGTGCCAGCAGCTTAGTCGGCGGAAACTCCTACAATGAGCAGTTCTTC. Protein: CASSLVGGNSYNEQFF.

The chain uses TRBV27 and TRBJ1-5; D may be TRBD1 (6 bases). The CDR3 has 13 amino acids. CDR1 and CDR2 from the germline V gene are MNHEY and SMNVEV (reference sequence). Deletions cut 5 bases from V and 5 bases from J, with 10 bases between. The CDR3: CASSTTGHQPQHF. CDR3 bases: TGTGCCAGCAGTACCACAGGGCATCAGCCCCAGCATTTT.

This clonotype was seen a few times. This sequence joins TRBV20-1 and TRBJ2-1; 9 nucleotides align to TRBD2. V trimming: 5 bases; J trimming: 3 bases; junction bases outside the gene matches: 14. CDR1 and CDR2 from the germline V gene are DFQATT and SNEGSKA (reference sequence). The CDR3 has 17 residues. Written as DNA, the CDR3 is TGCAGTGCTGGTGGGATCCTGACTAGCGGAGTCTACAATGAGCAGTTCTTC. Protein product: CSAGGILTSGVYNEQFF.

In its sample, this clonotype was seen a few times. The chain uses TRBV9 and TRBJ1-3; D perhaps matches TRBD1 (5 bases). V was cut by 4 bases and J by 0 bases, with 11 bases left in between. The CDR3 consists of 15 residues. The germline V gene encodes CDR1 SGDLS and CDR2 YYNGEE. CDR3 sequence reads: CASSPSGTSGNTIYF. The CDR3 DNA is TGTGCCAGCAGCCCCTCCGGGACCTCTGGAAACACCATATATTTT.

This clonotype occurred a few times. The V call is TRBV2, the J call TRBJ2-1; 9 bases fit TRBD2. The trim removed 4 bases at V and 4 bases at J, leaving 11 bases unmatched. Germline V gene lookup returns CDR1 SNHLY and CDR2 FYNNEI. The CDR3 loop spans 17 amino acids. For the CDR3, the DNA is TGTGCCAGCAGTGGTTTTGGCAGGACTAGCGATTACAATGAGCAGTTCTTC. Amino acid sequence: CASSGFGRTSDYNEQFF. Drawing the rest from reference TRBV2 and TRBJ2-1, the complete variable domain is EPEVTQTPSHQVTQMGQEVILRCVPISNHLYFYWYRQILGQKVEFLVSFYNNEISEKSEIFDDQFSVERPDGSNFTLKIRSTKLEDSAMYFCASSGFGRTSDYNEQFFGPGTRLTVL.

V is TRBV27 and J is TRBJ2-1, with 7 bases matching TRBD2. The CDR3 sequence is 15 residues long. Trimming took 6 bases from V and 4 from J; bases not matched to a gene: 9. Germline-derived CDR1 and CDR2 are MNHEY and SMNVEV (reference sequence). CDR3 DNA: TGTGCCAGCAGCACCTCCAGCGGGATTTACAATGAGCAGTTCTTC. Protein product: CASSTSSGIYNEQFF.

The chain combines TRBV12-3 or TRBV12-4 with TRBJ1-1, with D unclear. The V end was cut by 7 bases, the J end by 8 bases, with 17 bases between. The CDR3 extends over 13 amino acids. The CDR3 DNA sequence: TGTGCCAGCACTGCCTCGGGAGCAAGAGAAGCTTTCTTT. It codes for CASTASGAREAFF.